The sample holds many counts of the clone carrying this TCR beta chain. This sample was taken from a study of T-cell reconstitution after alpha-beta-depleted transplantation in children. Germline trimming cut 5 bases from V and 1 base from J; bases unmatched to any gene: 11. This CDR3 has 16 amino acids. Germline-derived CDR1 and CDR2 are SGHRS and YFSETQ. TCRbeta library preparation incorporated unique molecular identifiers. Each CDR3 protein is one row after TCRdb ran MiXCR on the PCR reads. The sample records some 240,000 distinct CDR3 sequences, more than 10% being singletons. This chain links TRBV5-1 with TRBJ2-7; TRBD2 agrees at 8 bases. The clonotype was recovered from a human donor who donated a stem cell graft to a child with acute lymphoblastic leukemia. Sequenced here: PBMCs from the stem cell graft donor, sampled from the stem cell graft. In DNA form, the CDR3 reads TGCGCCAGCAGTTCGGGGGGGCTAGCGTCTTCCTACGAGCAGTACTTC. It is translated as CASSSGGLASSYEQYF.